Below, 14 T cell receptor beta chains from the same sample are listed, as sequenced in a study of identical twins. MiXCR, applied by TCRdb to the 5' RACE reads, yields one record per CDR3 protein. The table records 460,000 or so distinct CDR3 sequences, approximately 15% of them present only once. In addition, the sample was reused for a study of yellow fever vaccine responses in identical twins.

The sequenced sample was CD4+ T cells sorted from blood. These receptors came from a young woman in good health.

The V gene is TRBV27, the J gene TRBJ1-2; TRBD1 agrees at 7 bases. There are 13 residues in the CDR3. The germline gives CDR1 MNHEY, CDR2 SMNVEV (reference sequence). V lost 5 bases to trimming and J lost 5 bases; unmatched junction nucleotides: 5. The CDR3 is CASSPIQGYGYTF. CDR3 nucleotide sequence: TGTGCCAGCAGTCCAATACAGGGGTATGGCTACACCTTC.

The sample holds many counts of this clonotype. The junction does not match germline at one end; this may be a read error. This chain joins TRBV7-7 and TRBJ2-1, with 15 positions matching TRBD2. Germline V gives CDR1 SSHAT, CDR2 FNYEAQ (reference sequence). The CDR3 length is 16 residues. The CDR3 spells CASSLGTSGRNNEQFF. DNA of the CDR3: TGTGCTAGCAGCTTAGGGACTAGCGGGAGGAATAATGAGCAGTTCTTC.

This clonotype occurred many times. This chain connects TRBV12-3 or TRBV12-4 to TRBJ2-3; D remains ambiguous. Trimming cost V 5 bases and J 6 bases, with 6 bases left between them. The CDR3 has 11 residues. Written as DNA, the CDR3 is TGTGCCAGCAGTCAGGAGGATACGCAGTATTTT. It yields the protein CASSQEDTQYF.

In its sample, this clonotype was seen many times. The chain combines TRBV7-9 with TRBJ1-4; D is unclear. Germline lookup yields CDR1 SEHNR and CDR2 FQNEAQ (reference sequence). With 4 bases removed from V and 8 bases from J, the gap between germline ends came to 5 bases. The CDR3 sequence is 11 residues long. The CDR3 spells CASSSSEKLFF. As DNA, the CDR3 is TGTGCCAGCAGCTCCTCAGAAAAACTGTTTTTT.

This chain's CDR3 is CASRGQRYEQYF. The DNA for the CDR3 is TGTGCCAGCAGGGGTCAGAGGTACGAGCAGTACTTC. This chain connects TRBV28 to TRBJ2-7; D is uncertain. The CDR3 loop spans 12 amino acids. CDR1 and CDR2 (germline): MDHEN, SYDVKM. Between the trimmed V and J ends, which lost 6 bases and 4 bases, there was a span of 10 bases.

The rearrangement uses TRBV5-8 and TRBJ1-1; D perhaps matches TRBD1 (5 bases). The CDR3 is 14 residues long. Germline CDR1 SGHTS, CDR2 YDEGEE. V lost 0 bases to trimming and J lost 6 bases, with 12 bases between them. The CDR3 loop reads CASSLEQVVAEAFF. In nucleotides, the CDR3 is TGTGCCAGCAGCTTGGAACAGGTCGTCGCTGAAGCTTTCTTT.

CDR3 region: CASRPTTDTQYF. The CDR3 DNA is TGTGCCAGCAGACCTACTACAGATACGCAGTATTTT. The chain uses TRBV6-6 and TRBJ2-3, with unresolved D. V was pared by 6 bases and J by 3 bases, with 7 bases between. Germline V gene sequence: CDR1 MNHNY, CDR2 SVGAGI (reference sequence). This CDR3 has 12 residues.

The sample holds many counts of this clonotype. V is TRBV12-3 or TRBV12-4 and J is TRBJ2-7, with 8 bases lining up with TRBD2. The CDR3 has 15 residues. V trimming: 1 base; J trimming: 1 base; junction bases outside the gene matches: 3. CDR3 loop: CASSLEVAGSYEQYF. DNA for the CDR3: TGTGCCAGCAGTTTAGAGGTAGCGGGGTCCTACGAGCAGTACTTC.

This clonotype has a handful of counts. The chain combines TRBV7-2 with TRBJ2-7, with 7 bases aligning to TRBD2. The CDR3 sequence is 14 residues long. Germline CDR1 is SGHTA and CDR2 is FQGNSA. The junction had 6 bases not matched to a gene; V was cut back by 5 bases and J by 2 bases. The CDR3 loop is CASSLPGGAYEQYF. The CDR3 DNA reads as TGTGCCAGCAGCCTGCCGGGAGGTGCCTACGAGCAGTACTTC.

This clonotype was detected only a few times. The rearrangement joins TRBV12-3 or TRBV12-4 to TRBJ2-7; D call uncertain. The CDR3 runs 16 residues. V was cut by 4 bases and J by 6 bases, with 22 bases left in between. For the CDR3, the DNA is TGTGCCAGCAGTTCGGGTGGTTTGCGAGCCGCCGGCGAGCAGTACTTC. Translated: CASSSGGLRAAGEQYF.

Written as DNA, the CDR3 is TGTGCCAGTAGTTCGGGCAGGGGATATGAGCAGTTCTTC. Residues: CASSSGRGYEQFF. The V gene is TRBV19, the J gene TRBJ2-1, with a weak D call TRBD1 (6 bases). With 5 bases removed from V and 8 bases from J, the gap between germline ends came to 13 bases. Germline V gives CDR1 LNHDA, CDR2 SQIVND (reference sequence). The CDR3 is made up of 13 amino acids.

This clonotype occurred many times. The chain joins TRBV5-1 to TRBJ2-3, with D perhaps matching TRBD1 or TRBD2 (6 bases each). Looked up from germline, CDR1 is SGHRS and CDR2 is YFSETQ. The V gene lost 0 bases and the J gene lost 3 bases, with 14 bases spanning the gap. The CDR3 runs 16 residues. The CDR3 reads CASSLAGALWTDTQYF. The CDR3 nucleotides are TGCGCCAGCAGCTTGGCGGGGGCCCTTTGGACAGATACGCAGTATTTT.

CDR3 DNA sequence: TGTGCCAGCAGCTTAGTCGGGGGTAGCAATCAGCCCCAGCATTTT. Translation: CASSLVGGSNQPQHF. The chain recombines TRBV7-8 with TRBJ1-5; weak D call: TRBD1 (5 bases). Germline assignment: CDR1 SGHVS and CDR2 FQNEAQ. This CDR3 spans 15 amino acids. The germline V and J ends were trimmed by 1 base and 0 bases, with 7 bases remaining between them.

CDR3 in DNA: TGCAGCGTACCGTCGGGACTGAGCATGAACACTGAAGCTTTCTTT. It encodes CSVPSGLSMNTEAFF. This chain uses TRBV29-1 with TRBJ1-1; a weak D match, TRBD1 (5 bases). Looked up from germline, CDR1 is SQVTM and CDR2 is ANQGSEA. Trimming took 6 bases from V and 0 from J, leaving 17 bases between them. The CDR3 is made up of 15 amino acids.